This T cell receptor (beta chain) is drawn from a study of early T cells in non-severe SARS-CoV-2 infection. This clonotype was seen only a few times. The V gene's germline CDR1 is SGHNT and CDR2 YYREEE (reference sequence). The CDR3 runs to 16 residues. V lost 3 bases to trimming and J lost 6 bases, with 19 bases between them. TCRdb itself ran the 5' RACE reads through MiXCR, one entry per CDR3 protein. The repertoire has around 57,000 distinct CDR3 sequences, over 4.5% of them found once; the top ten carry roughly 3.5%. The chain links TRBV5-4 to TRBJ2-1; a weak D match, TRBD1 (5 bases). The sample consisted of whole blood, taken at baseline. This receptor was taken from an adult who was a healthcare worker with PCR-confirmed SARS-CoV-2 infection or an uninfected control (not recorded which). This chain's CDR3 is CASSSQGRIPGNEQFF. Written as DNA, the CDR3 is TGTGCCAGCAGCTCGCAGGGTCGTATTCCAGGCAATGAGCAGTTCTTC.